The clone carrying this TCR beta chain has just one count. The target antigen is unknown. Trimming removed 2 bases at V and 0 bases at J, with 8 bases between. The CDR3 length is 15 residues. Germline V gene lookup returns CDR1 SNHLY and CDR2 FYNNEI. These data originate in a study of OX40 agonist ivuxolimab in advanced cancers. Study-level information: Patients received ivuxolimab, an agonistic anti-OX40 (CD134) antibody. Patients undergoing dose escalation presented with hepatocellular carcinoma, melanoma, renal cell or head and neck cancer. Study-wide points: In CD8+ T cells, expanded clones were on average more numerous than in CD4+.

The protocol was immunoSEQ multiplex PCR, while the TCRdb copy is restricted to in-frame clones and leaves out a portion. The sample has 85,000 to 100,000 clones, around 87% seen once. The source was CD4+ or CD8+ T cells sorted from blood, collected in a trial of the OX40 agonist ivuxolimab. This TCR derives from an adult with an advanced solid tumor such as melanoma, head and neck, liver or kidney cancer. This chain uses TRBV2 with TRBJ2-1; D is undetermined. The CDR3 DNA follows: TGTGCCAGCAGTGAATTATCGAGCTCCTACAATGAGCAGTTCTTC. This encodes CASSELSSSYNEQFF.